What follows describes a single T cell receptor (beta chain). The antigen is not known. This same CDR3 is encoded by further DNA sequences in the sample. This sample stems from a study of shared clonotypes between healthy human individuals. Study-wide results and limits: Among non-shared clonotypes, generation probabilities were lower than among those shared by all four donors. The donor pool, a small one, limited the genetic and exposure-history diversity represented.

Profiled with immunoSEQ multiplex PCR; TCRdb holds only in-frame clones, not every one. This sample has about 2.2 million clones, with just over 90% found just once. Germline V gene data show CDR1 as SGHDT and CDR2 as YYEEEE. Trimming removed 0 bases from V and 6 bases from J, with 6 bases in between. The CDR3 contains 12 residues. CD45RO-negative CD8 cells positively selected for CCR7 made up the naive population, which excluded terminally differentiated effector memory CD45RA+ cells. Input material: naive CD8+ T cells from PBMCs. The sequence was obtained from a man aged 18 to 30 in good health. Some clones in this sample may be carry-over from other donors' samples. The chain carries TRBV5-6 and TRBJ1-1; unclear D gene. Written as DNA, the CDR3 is TGTGCCAGCAGCTTGGGAGTTTCTGAAGCTTTCTTT. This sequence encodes CASSLGVSEAFF. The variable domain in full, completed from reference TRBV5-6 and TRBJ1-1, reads DAGVTQSPTHLIKTRGQQVTLRCSPKSGHDTVSWYQQALGQGPQFIFQYYEEEERQRGNFPDRFSGHQFPNYSSELNVNALLLGDSALYLCASSLGVSEAFFGQGTRLTVV.